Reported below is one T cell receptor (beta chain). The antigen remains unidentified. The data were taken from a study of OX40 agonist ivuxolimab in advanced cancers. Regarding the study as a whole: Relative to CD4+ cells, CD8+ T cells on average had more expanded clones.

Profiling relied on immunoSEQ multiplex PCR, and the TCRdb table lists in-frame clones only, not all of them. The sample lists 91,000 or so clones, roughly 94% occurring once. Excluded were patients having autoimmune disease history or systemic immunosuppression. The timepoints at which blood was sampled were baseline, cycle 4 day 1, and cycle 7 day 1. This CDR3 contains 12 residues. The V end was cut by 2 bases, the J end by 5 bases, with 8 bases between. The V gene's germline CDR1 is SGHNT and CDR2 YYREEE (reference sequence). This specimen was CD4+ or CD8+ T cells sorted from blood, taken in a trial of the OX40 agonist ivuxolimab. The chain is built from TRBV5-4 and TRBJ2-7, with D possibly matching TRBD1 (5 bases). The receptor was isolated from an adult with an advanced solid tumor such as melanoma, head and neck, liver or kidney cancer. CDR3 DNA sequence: TGTGCCAGCAGCTTAGGGGATGACGAGCAGTACTTC. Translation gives CASSLGDDEQYF.